This record covers a single T cell receptor (beta chain). The data were obtained in a study of T cell changes during pregnancy in multiple sclerosis. The junction had 8 bases not matched to a gene; V was cut back by 1 base and J by 0 bases. The germline V gene encodes CDR1 SGHRS and CDR2 YFSETQ. CDR3 length equals 17 residues. Profiling relied on immunoSEQ multiplex PCR, and the TCRdb table lists in-frame clones only, not all of them. This sample has approximately 63,000 clones, with 93% found just once. This material consisted of CD8+ T cells from peripheral blood mononuclear cells, taken in the third trimester of pregnancy. This clonotype originated in a female donor with multiple sclerosis, enrolled in a pregnancy study. V is TRBV5-1 and J is TRBJ2-7, with 9 bases matching TRBD1. The chain's CDR3 is CASSLLSGTGSSYEQYF. Written as DNA, the CDR3 is TGCGCCAGCAGCTTGCTTTCAGGGACAGGGTCCTCCTACGAGCAGTACTTC. Complete variable domain (other parts from reference TRBV5-1 and TRBJ2-7): KAGVTQTPRYLIKTRGQQVTLSCSPISGHRSVSWYQQTPGQGLQFLFEYFSETQRNKGNFPGRFSGRQFSNSRSEMNVSTLELGDSALYLCASSLLSGTGSSYEQYFGPGTRLTVT.